A selection of T cell receptor beta chains follows, all from one sample in a study of cytomegalovirus exposure and HLA in healthy donors. Sequencing used immunoSEQ multiplex PCR; TCRdb keeps in-frame clones, though not all of them. The profile covers 110,000 to 150,000 clones, with roughly 89% appearing a single time and about 10% taken by the ten largest. Sequenced input: PBMCs. These receptors came from a woman under 30 in good health and CMV-seropositive. Both conserved end residues are part of each CDR3. A D gene is named only where the DNA matches it firmly. Rows may omit the clone size; those that give it use once, few, many or a size class.

V	D	J	size	CDR3	DNA
TRBV7-6	-	TRBJ1-1	once	CASSLPGKGAFF	TGTGCCAGCAGCTTACCGGGTAAAGGAGCTTTCTTT
TRBV5-6	-	TRBJ1-1	-	CASSSSRRGVTEAFF	TGTGCCAGCAGCTCTTCCCGCAGGGGCGTCACTGAAGCTTTCTTT
TRBV7-8	-	TRBJ1-2	-	CASSLGWRGGVDYGYTF	TGTGCCAGCAGCTTAGGTTGGAGGGGAGGTGTAGACTATGGCTACACCTTC
TRBV7-2	TRBD1	TRBJ2-7	few	CASSPWTGSYEQYF	TGTGCCAGCAGCCCCTGGACAGGTTCCTACGAGCAGTACTTC
TRBV28	-	TRBJ1-4	-	CASSFVTTTNEKLFF	TGTGCCAGCAGTTTCGTGACAACAACTAATGAAAAACTGTTTTTT
TRBV27	-	TRBJ2-1	-	CASSFVPRGNEQFF	TGTGCCAGCAGTTTCGTCCCCAGGGGAAATGAGCAGTTCTTC
TRBV18	-	TRBJ1-5	once	CASSPIQFTGRGNQPQHF	TGTGCCAGCTCACCAATACAATTTACGGGTCGGGGCAATCAGCCCCAGCATTTT
TRBV19	TRBD1	TRBJ1-2	-	CASTVDRGEFGYTF	TGTGCCAGTACCGTGGACAGGGGAGAATTTGGCTACACCTTC
TRBV5-1	TRBD2	TRBJ2-4	-	CASSLGSGGSKNIQYF	TGCGCCAGCAGCTTGGGCAGCGGGGGCTCCAAAAACATTCAGTACTTC
TRBV13	-	TRBJ2-7	-	CASSSEPGLGIYEQYF	TGTGCCAGCAGCTCCGAACCCGGACTGGGGATCTACGAGCAGTACTTC
TRBV6-4	TRBD1	TRBJ2-2	-	CASSSGQGADGTGELFF	TGTGCCAGCAGCTCAGGACAGGGGGCAGATGGCACCGGGGAGCTGTTTTTT
TRBV6-5	-	TRBJ2-7	-	CASSYWGSYEQYF	TGTGCCAGCAGTTACTGGGGCTCGTACGAGCAGTACTTC
TRBV18	TRBD1	TRBJ1-4	-	CASSTGGRIPEKLFF	TGTGCCAGCTCAACAGGGGGGAGGATTCCGGAAAAACTGTTTTTT
TRBV29-1	TRBD1	TRBJ2-1	-	CSVGTGTGIMNEQFF	TGCAGCGTCGGAACCGGGACAGGGATAATGAATGAGCAGTTCTTC
TRBV7-6	TRBD1	TRBJ2-7	-	CASSLVAGGGHEQYF	TGTGCCAGCAGCTTAGTGGCAGGGGGCGGCCACGAGCAGTACTTC
TRBV5-6	TRBD2	TRBJ2-7	-	CASSSWHRGGHEQYF	TGTGCCAGCAGCTCCTGGCATCGGGGGGGCCACGAGCAGTACTTC
TRBV4-3	-	TRBJ1-2	-	CASSRVRWWAFSGRIEYGYTF	TGCGCCAGCAGCCGGGTTAGGTGGTGGGCCTTCTCCGGGAGGATCGAGTATGGCTACACCTTC
TRBV5-1	-	TRBJ1-5	-	CASSLRGDDQPQHF	TGCGCCAGCAGCTTGCGGGGTGATGATCAGCCCCAGCATTTT